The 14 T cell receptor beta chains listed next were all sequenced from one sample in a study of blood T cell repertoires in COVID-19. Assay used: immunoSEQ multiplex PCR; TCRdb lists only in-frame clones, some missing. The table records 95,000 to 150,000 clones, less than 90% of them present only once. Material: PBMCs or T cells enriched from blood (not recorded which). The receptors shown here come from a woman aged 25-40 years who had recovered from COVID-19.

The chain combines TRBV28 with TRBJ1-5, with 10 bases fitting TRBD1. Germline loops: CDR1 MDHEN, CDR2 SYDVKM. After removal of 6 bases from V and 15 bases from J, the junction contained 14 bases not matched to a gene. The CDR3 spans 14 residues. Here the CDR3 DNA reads TGTGCCAGCAGACTGGGACAGGGGACCCAGGATCCGCATTTT. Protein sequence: CASRLGQGTQDPHF.

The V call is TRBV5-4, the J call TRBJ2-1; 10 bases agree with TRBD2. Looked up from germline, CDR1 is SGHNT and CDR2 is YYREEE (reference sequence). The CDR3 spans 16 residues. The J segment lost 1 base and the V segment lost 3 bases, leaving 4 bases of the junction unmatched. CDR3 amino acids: CASSSSSGSSYNEQFF. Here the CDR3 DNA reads TGTGCCAGCAGCTCTTCTAGCGGGAGTTCCTACAATGAGCAGTTCTTC.

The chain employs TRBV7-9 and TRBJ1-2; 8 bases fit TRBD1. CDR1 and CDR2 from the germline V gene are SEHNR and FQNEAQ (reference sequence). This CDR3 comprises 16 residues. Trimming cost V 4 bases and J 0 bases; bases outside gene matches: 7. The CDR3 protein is CASSSLGTGANYGYTF. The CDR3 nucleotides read TGTGCCAGCAGCTCCCTGGGGACAGGAGCTAACTATGGCTACACCTTC.

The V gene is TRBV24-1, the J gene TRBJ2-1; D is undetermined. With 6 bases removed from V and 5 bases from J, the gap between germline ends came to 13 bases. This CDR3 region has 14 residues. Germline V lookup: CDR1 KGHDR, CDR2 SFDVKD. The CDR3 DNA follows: TGTGCCACCAGTCTAACCGGGTCGCACAATGAGCAGTTCTTC. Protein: CATSLTGSHNEQFF.

DNA of the CDR3: TGTGCCAGCAGCGAACTAGCTGCTAGCACAGATACGCAGTATTTT. This gives the protein CASSELAASTDTQYF. V is TRBV7-9 and J is TRBJ2-3, with a tentative D call TRBD2 (6 bases). Trimming removed 5 bases from V and 0 bases from J, with 12 bases in between. The CDR3 extends over 15 amino acids. Per the germline V gene, CDR1 is SEHNR and CDR2 is FQNEAQ (reference sequence).

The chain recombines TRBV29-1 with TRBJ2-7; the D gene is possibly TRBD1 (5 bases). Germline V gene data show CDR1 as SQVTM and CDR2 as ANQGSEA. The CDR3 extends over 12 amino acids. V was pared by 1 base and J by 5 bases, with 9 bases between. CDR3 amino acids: CSVEAGINEQYF. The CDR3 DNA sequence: TGCAGCGTTGAAGCAGGGATCAACGAGCAGTACTTC.

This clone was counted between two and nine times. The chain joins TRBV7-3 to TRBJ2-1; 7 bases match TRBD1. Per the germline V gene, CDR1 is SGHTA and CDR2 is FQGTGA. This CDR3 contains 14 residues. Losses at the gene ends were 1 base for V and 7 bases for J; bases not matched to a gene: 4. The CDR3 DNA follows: TGTGCCAGCAGCTTAAATAAGGGGGCGAATGAGCAGTTCTTC. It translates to CASSLNKGANEQFF.

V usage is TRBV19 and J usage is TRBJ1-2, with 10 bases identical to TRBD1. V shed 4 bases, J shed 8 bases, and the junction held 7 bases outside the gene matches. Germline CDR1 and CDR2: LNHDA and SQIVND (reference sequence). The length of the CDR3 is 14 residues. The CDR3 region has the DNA TGTGCCAGTAGTAGCTTTGGGACAGGGGAAGGCTACACCTTC. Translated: CASSSFGTGEGYTF.

The CDR3 protein is CASSQELGTLNTEAFF. The CDR3 DNA reads as TGCGCCAGCAGCCAAGAACTAGGTACGCTGAACACTGAAGCTTTCTTT. This chain connects TRBV4-1 to TRBJ1-1; D unclear. V was pared by 0 bases and J by 0 bases, with 11 bases between. This CDR3 has 16 amino acids. The germline V gene has CDR1 MGHRA and CDR2 YSYEKL.

CDR3 coding DNA: TGTGCCGGGGGGGGCCGGACCGGGGAGCTGTTTTTT. Protein: CAGGGRTGELFF. The chain uses TRBV12-3 or TRBV12-4 and TRBJ2-2, with TRBD2 as a possible D gene (7 bases). The CDR3 sequence is 12 residues long. V was shortened by 11 bases and J by 5 bases, with 12 bases between the two germline ends.

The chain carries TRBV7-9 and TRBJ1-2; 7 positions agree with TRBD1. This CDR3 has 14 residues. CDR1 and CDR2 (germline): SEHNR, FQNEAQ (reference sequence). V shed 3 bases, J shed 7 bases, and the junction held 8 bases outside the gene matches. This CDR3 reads CASSFREGARGYTF. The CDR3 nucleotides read TGTGCCAGCAGCTTCCGGGAGGGGGCGCGTGGCTACACCTTC.

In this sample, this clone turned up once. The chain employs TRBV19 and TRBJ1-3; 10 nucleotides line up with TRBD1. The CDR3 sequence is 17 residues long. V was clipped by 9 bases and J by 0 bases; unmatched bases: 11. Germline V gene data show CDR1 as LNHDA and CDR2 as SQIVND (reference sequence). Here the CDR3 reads CASVQGTGVRSGNTIYF. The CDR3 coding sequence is TGTGCCAGCGTCCAAGGGACAGGGGTCCGCTCTGGAAACACCATATATTTT.

For the CDR3, the DNA is TGTGCCAGCAGCTTAGTTTCCAGGTTCGACTACGAGCAGTACTTC. Amino acid sequence: CASSLVSRFDYEQYF. The rearrangement uses TRBV7-2 and TRBJ2-7; D remains unclear. Germline CDR1 and CDR2: SGHTA and FQGNSA. V lost 1 base and J lost 3, with 13 bases in between. The CDR3 totals 15 residues.

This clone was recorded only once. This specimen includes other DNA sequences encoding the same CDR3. Here the CDR3 reads CASSPRQGTEAFF. CDR3 nucleotide sequence: TGTGCCAGCAGCCCCAGGCAGGGAACTGAAGCTTTCTTT. The rearrangement uses TRBV7-3 and TRBJ1-1, with a possible D match to TRBD1 (5 bases). Germline assignment: CDR1 SGHTA and CDR2 FQGTGA. CDR3 length: 13 residues. With 5 bases removed from V and 5 bases from J, the gap between germline ends came to 12 bases.